The source of this T cell receptor beta chain is a study of T cells after yellow fever vaccination. This clonotype was counted many times. Its antigen remains unidentified. 5'RACE template switching generated TCR cDNA, adding a universal primer site and UMIs. TCRdb independently ran MiXCR on the 5' RACE reads; one entry per CDR3 protein. The profile shows fewer than 400,000 distinct CDR3 sequences, around 10% of them singletons. Study-wide results and limits: A limited proportion of clonotypes was detected within both the CD4 and CD8 compartments. Booster samples showed a return of most primary-vaccination clones (about 97% CD4, 88% CD8).

The sample here was CD4+ T cells sorted from PBMCs, taken 45 days after the yellow fever booster vaccination. The TCR was taken from a man younger than 30 who received the YFV17D yellow fever vaccine.

DNA for the CDR3: TGCGCCAGCAGCCAAGTCATTGGTGCTCAGGCCAAAAACATTCAGTACTTC. Amino acid sequence: CASSQVIGAQAKNIQYF. V usage is TRBV4-1 and J usage is TRBJ2-4; D unclear. Germline V gives CDR1 MGHRA, CDR2 YSYEKL. Trimming stripped 1 base from V and 1 base from J, with 14 bases between. This CDR3 comprises 17 residues.